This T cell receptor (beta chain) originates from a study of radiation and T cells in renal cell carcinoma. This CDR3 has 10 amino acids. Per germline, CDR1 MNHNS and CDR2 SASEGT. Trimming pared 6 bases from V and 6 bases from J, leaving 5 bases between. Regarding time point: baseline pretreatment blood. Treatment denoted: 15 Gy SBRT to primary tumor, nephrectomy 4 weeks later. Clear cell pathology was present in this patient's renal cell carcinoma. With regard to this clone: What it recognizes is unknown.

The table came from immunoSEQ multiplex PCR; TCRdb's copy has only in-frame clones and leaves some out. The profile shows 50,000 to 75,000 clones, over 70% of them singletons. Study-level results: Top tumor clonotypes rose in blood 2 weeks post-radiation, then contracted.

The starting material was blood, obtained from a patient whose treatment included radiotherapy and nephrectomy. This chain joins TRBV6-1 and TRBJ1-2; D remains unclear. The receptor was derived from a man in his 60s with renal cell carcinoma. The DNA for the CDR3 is TGTGCCAGCAGCGAAAATGGCTACACCTTC. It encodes CASSENGYTF.